This entry features one T cell receptor beta chain sequence. As yet, its antigen is unknown. J lost 2 bases, V lost 6 bases, and 6 bases had no gene match. The CDR3 consists of 15 residues. The germline V gene encodes CDR1 DFQATT and CDR2 SNEGSKA (reference sequence). The sample originates from a study of T-cell memory formation after mild COVID-19. Study conclusions and caveats: Researchers report contracting CD4+ clones mostly in CM and EM, with CD8+ clones in EMRA. Some clones that responded turned up in pre-infection memory, which suggests that cross-reactive memory joined in.

TCRdb called the 5' RACE reads again in MiXCR, with one record for every CDR3 protein. The repertoire includes 280,000 or so distinct CDR3 sequences, roughly 8.2% of them detected once, and about 20% sits in the top ten. The material sequenced was PBMCs or a T cell subset sorted from them (not recorded which). The chain is built from TRBV20-1 and TRBJ2-3, with 12 bases fitting TRBD2. The receptor comes from a man between 18 and 29 years old who had mild COVID-19 (a few samples of this study predate the infection). Cell type and time point are not known. The CDR3 nucleotides read TGCAGTGCCCTTACTAGCGGGGGGCCCACAGATACGCAGTATTTT. It translates to CSALTSGGPTDTQYF.